The T cell receptor beta chain described here comes from a study of blood T cell repertoires in COVID-19. The wider study: The cDNA or gDNA used as material had been derived from T cells, B-cell-depleted T cells, or PBMCs.

Authors' processing steps: By means of reference gene primer amplification, nucleated cell counts were estimated. Assay used: immunoSEQ multiplex PCR; TCRdb lists only in-frame clones, some missing. That table gives V, J and clone size, and the DNA gave D and trimming. The repertoire holds about 98,000 clones, with 81% as singletons. The V gene's germline CDR1 is GTSNPN and CDR2 SVGIG (reference sequence). The V gene end was trimmed by 2 bases and the J gene end by 3 bases; junction bases not matched to a gene: 3. This CDR3 has 13 residues. Sequenced: peripheral blood. The TCR was taken from a woman older than 75 with acute or convalescent COVID-19. The rearrangement joins TRBV30 to TRBJ1-1, with 7 bases lining up with TRBD1. Here the CDR3 DNA reads TGTGCCTGGAGTTTAGGGGGCGACACTGAAGCTTTCTTT. Translating it yields CAWSLGGDTEAFF.